This T cell receptor beta chain was profiled in a study of CD8 T cells in ankylosing spondylitis. The CDR3 loop spans 15 amino acids. Looked up from germline, CDR1 is SGDLS and CDR2 is YYNGEE. V dropped 3 bases and J dropped 7; count of bases not matched to a gene: 10. Comment on this clonotype: Its antigen is not known.

Overall study findings and caveats: Matched ankylosing spondylitis synovial fluid reportedly contained a significantly enriched population of disease-linked clones. A motif of fewer than ten highly homologous TCR beta variants was seen as apparently characteristic of ankylosing spondylitis blood.

Molecular-barcoded quantitative 5'-RACE produced these TCR beta libraries. In TCRdb, the 5' RACE reads were re-called with MiXCR into one record per CDR3 protein. The sample records roughly 370,000 distinct CDR3 sequences, 20% to 25% being singletons. The sequence derives from a male donor with ankylosing spondylitis. The specimen was blood, either unsorted or a sorted T cell fraction (not recorded which). The V call is TRBV9, the J call TRBJ2-1; 7 bases align to TRBD1. As DNA, the CDR3 is TGTGCCAGCAGCGCCGACCCGACAGGGAGAAATGAGCAGTTCTTC. Its protein product is CASSADPTGRNEQFF.